Listed below are T cell receptor beta chains from one sample, sequenced in a study of cytomegalovirus exposure and HLA in healthy donors. Profiled with immunoSEQ multiplex PCR; TCRdb holds only in-frame clones, not every one. The table lists about 170,000 clones, more than 70% of them singletons. Sequences were obtained from PBMCs. Every receptor here comes from a male donor in good health and CMV-seronegative. Each CDR3 is given with its conserved first and last residue. The D gene is left open where the match is weak. Not every row has a clone size; where given, it reads once, few, many or a size class.

abundance,v_gene,j_gene,d_gene,CDR3aa,CDR3nt
.,TRBV7-9,TRBJ1-1,.,CASSSRTRMNTEAFF,TGTGCCAGCAGCTCCCGGACACGGATGAACACTGAAGCTTTCTTT
.,TRBV28,TRBJ1-1,TRBD1,CASFTDRGLTEAFF,TGTGCCAGCTTTACCGACAGGGGGCTCACTGAAGCTTTCTTT
few,TRBV2,TRBJ1-6,TRBD1,CATSGQGPGISPLHF,TGTGCCACGTCGGGACAGGGCCCCGGGATTTCACCCCTCCACTTT
.,TRBV30,TRBJ1-5,.,CAWSDRMGGQPQHF,TGTGCCTGGAGTGACAGGATGGGTGGTCAGCCCCAGCATTTT
.,TRBV5-1,TRBJ1-5,.,CASSSDGNQPQHF,TGCGCCAGCAGCTCCGACGGGAATCAGCCCCAGCATTTT
.,TRBV7-6,TRBJ1-5,.,CASSLGQGKGQPQHF,TGTGCCAGCAGCTTAGGTCAGGGGAAGGGTCAGCCCCAGCATTTT
.,TRBV19,TRBJ2-1,TRBD2,CASQRGVSNEQFF,TGTGCCAGCCAGCGGGGGGTTAGTAATGAGCAGTTCTTC
.,TRBV10-2,TRBJ2-2,.,CASKGQGNTGELFF,TGCGCCAGCAAGGGCCAGGGGAACACCGGGGAGCTGTTTTTT
few,TRBV11-2,TRBJ2-5,.,CASSLVRGSRETQYF,TGTGCCAGCAGCTTAGTTCGGGGATCCAGAGAGACCCAGTACTTC
.,TRBV10-3,TRBJ2-1,TRBD1,CAIRPGQIPNEQFF,TGTGCCATCAGGCCGGGACAGATTCCAAATGAGCAGTTCTTC
.,TRBV20-1,TRBJ2-7,.,CSASARDEQYF,TGCAGTGCTAGTGCGCGGGACGAGCAGTACTTC
once,TRBV28,TRBJ1-3,TRBD1,CASSPGWGTGTSGNTIYF,TGTGCCAGCAGTCCCGGATGGGGGACAGGGACCTCTGGAAACACCATATATTTT
.,TRBV7-9,TRBJ1-2,.,CASSEQGGVYGYTF,TGTGCCAGCAGCGAACAGGGTGGAGTGTATGGCTACACCTTC
.,TRBV9,TRBJ1-2,TRBD1,CASSVDLTGGGYTF,TGTGCCAGCAGCGTAGATCTCACAGGGGGTGGCTACACCTTC
.,TRBV27,TRBJ2-1,TRBD2,CATPTSCPYNEQFF,TGTGCCACCCCGACTAGCTGCCCCTACAATGAGCAGTTCTTC
once,TRBV7-9,TRBJ2-7,.,CSSSPRDTWDYEQYF,TGTTCCAGCAGCCCCAGGGACACCTGGGACTACGAGCAGTACTTC
.,TRBV5-1,TRBJ2-6,TRBD2,CASIRGGNSGANVLTF,TGCGCCAGCATCCGGGGGGGAAACTCTGGGGCCAACGTCCTGACTTTC
.,TRBV9,TRBJ2-7,TRBD1,CASSVGATGDWGEQYF,TGTGCCAGCAGCGTAGGAGCCACAGGGGATTGGGGCGAGCAGTACTTC
.,TRBV29-1,TRBJ1-1,.,CSVDYRGSNTEAFF,TGCAGCGTTGATTATCGGGGGTCGAACACTGAAGCTTTCTTT
.,TRBV7-6,TRBJ2-1,.,CATALAAGFEQFF,TGTGCCACCGCCTTGGCGGCAGGGTTTGAGCAGTTCTTC
.,TRBV5-4,TRBJ2-1,TRBD1,CASSRVPGTGFSEQFF,TGTGCCAGCAGCCGTGTCCCCGGGACAGGGTTTTCTGAGCAGTTCTTC
.,TRBV6-5,TRBJ1-1,.,CASSVSGVSTEAFF,TGTGCCAGCAGTGTATCAGGGGTGAGCACTGAAGCTTTCTTT
.,TRBV11-3,TRBJ2-5,TRBD1,CASSSGTGGEETQYF,TGTGCCAGCAGCTCTGGGACAGGGGGAGAAGAGACCCAGTACTTC
once,TRBV7-2,TRBJ1-5,TRBD1,CASSLATGDQPQHF,TGTGCCAGCAGCTTGGCCACAGGGGATCAGCCCCAGCATTTT
.,TRBV5-6,TRBJ1-5,.,CASSLEHNSNQPQHF,TGTGCCAGCAGCTTGGAACACAATAGCAATCAGCCCCAGCATTTT
.,TRBV6-4,TRBJ2-2,.,CASSDGRGFDTGELFF,TGTGCCAGCAGTGACGGTAGAGGGTTTGACACCGGGGAGCTGTTTTTT
.,TRBV29-1,TRBJ1-2,TRBD1,CSVLGGGLYGYTF,TGCAGCGTGCTCGGAGGGGGCCTCTATGGCTACACCTTC
.,TRBV4-1,TRBJ2-5,.,CASSQDAGQNFQETQYF,TGCGCCAGCAGCCAAGATGCGGGACAGAACTTCCAAGAGACCCAGTACTTC
.,TRBV27,TRBJ2-5,.,CASSLSRWETQYF,TGTGCCAGCAGTTTATCGCGGTGGGAGACCCAGTACTTC
.,TRBV2,TRBJ2-7,TRBD2,CASSVPETSVWYEQYF,TGTGCCAGCAGCGTACCCGAGACTAGCGTATGGTACGAGCAGTACTTC
.,TRBV9,TRBJ2-7,.,CASSVAGSTYEQYF,TGTGCCAGCAGCGTAGCGGGGTCAACCTACGAGCAGTACTTC
.,TRBV5-6,TRBJ2-5,TRBD1,CASSYYRGPETQYF,TGTGCCAGCAGCTACTACAGGGGGCCGGAGACCCAGTACTTC
.,TRBV19,TRBJ2-7,TRBD2,CASSELAGEFYEQYF,TGTGCCAGTAGTGAACTAGCGGGAGAATTCTACGAGCAGTACTTC
few,TRBV6-6,TRBJ1-6,.,CASRQGDWPLHF,TGTGCCAGCAGGCAAGGGGACTGGCCCCTCCACTTT
.,TRBV7-9,TRBJ2-1,.,CSSSVNNEQFF,TGTTCCAGCAGCGTAAACAATGAGCAGTTCTTC